This is a list of T cell receptor beta chains from one sample in a study of response to subunit inactivated influenza vaccine. One entry per CDR3 protein, called by TCRdb with MiXCR from the RT-PCR reads. The table includes 650,000 to 800,000 distinct CDR3 sequences, 11% to 15% detected once. The specimen was PBMCs from blood, collected around 15 days before vaccination. The receptors here all came from a man aged 50 or older who received an inactivated influenza vaccine. Each CDR3 is given with its conserved first and last residue. D genes are given only for firm matches. Only part of the rows carry a size: once, few, many, or a class if the clone is expanded.

>TRBJ2-7|TRBD1|TRBV19|.|15
CASSDGTAVVYEQYF
TGTGCCAGTAGTGACGGGACAGCCGTGGTCTACGAGCAGTACTTC
>TRBJ2-1|.|TRBV20-1|.|13
CSAGGLALGEQFF
TGCAGTGCTGGAGGGCTAGCACTCGGAGAGCAGTTCTTC
>TRBJ2-7|.|TRBV4-1|few|14
CASSQDPGPREQYF
TGCGCCAGCAGCCAAGATCCCGGGCCACGGGAGCAGTACTTC
>TRBJ1-1|.|TRBV9|many|13
CASSATGRTEAFF
TGTGCCAGCAGCGCGACAGGTCGGACTGAAGCTTTCTTT
>TRBJ2-7|TRBD2|TRBV4-2|few|15
CASSQGGGDSYEQYF
TGTGCCAGCAGCCAGGGCGGGGGAGACTCCTACGAGCAGTACTTC
>TRBJ2-2|.|TRBV6-1|few|18
CASPHPGGPDTNTGELFF
TGTGCCAGCCCCCACCCCGGGGGCCCCGATACGAACACCGGGGAGCTGTTTTTT
>TRBJ2-7|TRBD2|TRBV14|many|15
CASSLSGTSGSEQYF
TGTGCCAGCAGCCTATCCGGGACTAGCGGATCCGAGCAGTACTTC
>TRBJ2-7|TRBD1|TRBV5-1|few|18
CASRGKYPGQDSSYEQYF
TGCGCCAGCAGGGGAAAATATCCGGGACAGGACAGCTCCTACGAGCAGTACTTC
>TRBJ2-5|.|TRBV4-3|.|15
CASSQDNSQRETQYF
TGCGCCAGCAGCCAAGATAACTCCCAAAGGGAGACCCAGTACTTC
>TRBJ2-4|.|TRBV27|.|17
CASGGEGTSLAKNIQYF
TGTGCCAGCGGTGGGGAAGGAACTTCACTAGCCAAAAACATTCAGTACTTC
>TRBJ2-5|TRBD1|TRBV11-2|few|14
CASSTLGQTKTQYF
TGTGCCAGCAGTACGCTGGGACAGACAAAGACCCAGTACTTC
>TRBJ2-7|.|TRBV7-9|few|14
CASSLTAGIHEQYF
TGTGCCAGCAGCTTAACGGCGGGGATCCACGAGCAGTACTTC
>TRBJ2-1|TRBD2|TRBV12-3/TRBV12-4|few|18
CASSDPGLAGTGYNEQFF
TGTGCCAGCAGTGACCCGGGACTAGCGGGGACGGGTTACAATGAGCAGTTCTTC
>TRBJ2-3|.|TRBV11-2|.|19
CASSLLAIGQRTGADTQYF
TGTGCCAGCAGCTTACTGGCTATAGGCCAGCGGACTGGGGCAGATACGCAGTATTTT
>TRBJ2-7|.|TRBV4-1|.|13
CASSRTAAYEQYF
TGCGCCAGCAGCCGAACGGCCGCCTACGAGCAGTACTTC
>TRBJ2-7|TRBD1|TRBV7-2|few|16
CASSLVGQVTFDEQYF
TGTGCCAGCAGCTTAGTTGGACAGGTAACCTTCGACGAGCAGTACTTC
>TRBJ2-7|.|TRBV7-2|.|13
CASSLMARHEQYF
TGTGCCAGCAGCTTAATGGCTAGACACGAGCAGTACTTC
>TRBJ2-7|TRBD1|TRBV5-1|many|13
CASSRTGVYEQYF
TGCGCCAGCAGCCGGACAGGGGTATACGAGCAGTACTTC
>TRBJ2-5|TRBD2|TRBV24-1|.|16
CATQPRGGRAGETQYF
TGTGCCACCCAACCCCGGGGCGGGAGGGCCGGTGAGACCCAGTACTTC
>TRBJ1-6|.|TRBV12-3/TRBV12-4|few|14
CASSAGTGYTPLHF
TGTGCCAGCAGTGCCGGGACGGGGTATACACCCCTCCACTTT
>TRBJ1-3|.|TRBV2|.|12
CAVGTSGNTIYF
TGTGCCGTCGGGACAAGTGGAAACACCATATATTTT
>TRBJ2-1|.|TRBV9|.|16
CASSVALGGSYNEQFF
TGTGCCAGCAGCGTAGCCCTGGGAGGTAGCTACAATGAGCAGTTCTTC
>TRBJ1-1|TRBD1|TRBV6-5|many|17
CASSYTGTGAGGTEAFF
TGTGCCAGCAGTTATACCGGGACAGGGGCTGGGGGCACTGAAGCTTTCTTT
>TRBJ2-3|.|TRBV29-1|few|13
CSVPERSTDTQYF
TGCAGCGTTCCCGAGAGAAGCACAGATACGCAGTATTTT
>TRBJ1-4|.|TRBV5-1|many|15
CASSLAGATNEKLFF
TGCGCCAGCAGCTTGGCAGGGGCTACTAATGAAAAACTGTTTTTT
>TRBJ2-1|TRBD1|TRBV14|few|15
CASRSTGVKHNEQFF
TGTGCCAGCAGATCGACAGGGGTGAAACACAATGAGCAGTTCTTC
>TRBJ2-1|TRBD1|TRBV18|.|14
CASSPKWDSSEQFF
TGTGCCAGCTCACCTAAGTGGGACAGTAGTGAGCAGTTCTTC
>TRBJ2-3|TRBD2|TRBV5-6|.|16
CASSLSLAGGPDTQYF
TGTGCCAGCAGCTTGAGCCTAGCGGGAGGGCCAGATACGCAGTATTTT
>TRBJ2-3|.|TRBV28|few|14
CASSIGVITDTQYF
TGTGCCAGCAGTATCGGAGTCATCACAGATACGCAGTATTTT
>TRBJ2-6|.|TRBV7-2|many|16
CASSLTSNPGANVLTF
TGTGCCAGCAGCCTTACTAGCAATCCCGGGGCCAACGTCCTGACTTTC
>TRBJ2-7|.|TRBV20-1|.|12
CSARQGIYEQYF
TGCAGTGCTAGACAGGGGATCTACGAGCAGTACTTC
>TRBJ2-1|.|TRBV9|.|16
CASSVGVGSSYNEQFF
TGTGCCAGCAGCGTAGGGGTAGGTAGCTCCTACAATGAGCAGTTCTTC
>TRBJ2-2|.|TRBV2|few|15
CASREQSGAPGELFF
TGTGCCAGCAGGGAGCAATCGGGGGCTCCCGGGGAGCTGTTTTTT
>TRBJ2-2|TRBD2|TRBV20-1|few|14
CSASTSGNTGELFF
TGCAGTGCTAGTACTAGCGGGAACACCGGGGAGCTGTTTTTT
>TRBJ2-2|.|TRBV18|once|14
CASSPSGDTGELFF
TGTGCCAGCTCACCCTCGGGGGACACCGGGGAGCTGTTTTTT
>TRBJ1-1|.|TRBV12-3/TRBV12-4|few|12
CASSNQPGAAFF
TGTGCCAGCAGCAACCAACCCGGGGCGGCTTTCTTT
>TRBJ1-1|.|TRBV29-1|few|14
CSVEWGPGDTEAFF
TGCAGCGTTGAATGGGGGCCTGGGGACACTGAAGCTTTCTTT
>TRBJ2-3|TRBD2|TRBV30|few|16
CAWRRLSGRTTDTQYF
TGTGCCTGGCGTCGACTAAGCGGGAGGACCACAGATACGCAGTATTTT
>TRBJ1-5|.|TRBV20-1|many|16
CSAREVGMLDNQPQHF
TGCAGTGCTAGAGAAGTTGGCATGCTTGACAATCAGCCCCAGCATTTT
>TRBJ2-7|.|TRBV30|few|14
CAWSSSGPSYEQYF
TGTGCCTGGAGTTCTTCCGGACCCTCCTACGAGCAGTACTTC
>TRBJ2-3|TRBD1|TRBV11-2|few|18
CASSLGGLGQDPTDTQYF
TGTGCCAGCAGCTTAGGTGGCTTGGGACAGGACCCCACAGATACGCAGTATTTT
>TRBJ2-7|.|TRBV4-2|few|17
CASSQELRLPPSYEQYF
TGTGCCAGCAGCCAAGAGCTTAGACTACCCCCCTCCTACGAGCAGTACTTC
>TRBJ2-3|.|TRBV10-1|.|15
CASSDRTPSTDTQYF
TGCGCCAGCAGTGACAGGACCCCTAGCACAGATACGCAGTATTTT